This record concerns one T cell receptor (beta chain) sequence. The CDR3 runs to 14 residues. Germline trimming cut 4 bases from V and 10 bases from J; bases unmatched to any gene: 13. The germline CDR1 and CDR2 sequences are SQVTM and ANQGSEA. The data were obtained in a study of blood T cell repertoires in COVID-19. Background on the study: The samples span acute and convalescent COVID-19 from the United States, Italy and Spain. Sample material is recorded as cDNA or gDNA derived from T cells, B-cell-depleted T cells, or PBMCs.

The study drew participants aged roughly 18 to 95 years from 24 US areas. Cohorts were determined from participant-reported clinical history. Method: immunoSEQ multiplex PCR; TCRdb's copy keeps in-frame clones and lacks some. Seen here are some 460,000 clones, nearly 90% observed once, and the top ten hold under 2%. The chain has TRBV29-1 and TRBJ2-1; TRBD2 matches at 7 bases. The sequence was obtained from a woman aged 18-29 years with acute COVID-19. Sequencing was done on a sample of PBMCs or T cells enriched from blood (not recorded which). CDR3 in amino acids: CSVGASGLLREQFF. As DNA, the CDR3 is TGCAGCGTTGGGGCTAGCGGACTTTTAAGGGAGCAGTTCTTC.